This TCR beta chain was identified during a study of immune heterogeneity within non-small cell lung tumors. Study context: Squamous cell carcinomas accounted for 4 of the tumors, non-squamous carcinomas for 10, and 1 was not otherwise specified. Overall study results and limits: High-frequency T-cell receptor beta clonotypes were largely distinct between individual patients. Identical dominant CDR3 beta clonotypes recurred across tumor sites within a patient, alongside site-unique high-frequency clones.

V lost 2 bases to trimming and J lost 0 bases, with 10 bases between them. Germline V lookup: CDR1 SNHLY, CDR2 FYNNEI. The CDR3 totals 15 residues. The starting template was genomic DNA from bulk tumor, approximately 600 ng per sample. While surgery was under way, several biopsies spaced far apart were taken per primary tumor. With untreated, newly diagnosed non-small cell lung cancer, the patients went on to undergo curative surgery. This clonotype is medium-sized (0.01 to 0.1%) within its sample. Antigen: not known. CDR3 of TCR beta was amplified by multiplex PCR that used 32 V and 13 J primers. TCRdb redid the calling of the multiplex PCR reads with MiXCR, one entry per CDR3 protein. The table includes 9,400 or so distinct CDR3 sequences, 30% to 35% detected once.

The chain uses TRBV2 and TRBJ1-1; D ambiguous. This TCR was sampled from a man in his 60s with non-small cell lung cancer. Sample: lung tumor tissue. The CDR3 sequence: CASSERAGMNTEAFF. DNA of the CDR3: TGTGCCAGCAGTGAAAGGGCGGGGATGAACACTGAAGCTTTCTTT.